The sequence of this T cell receptor beta chain was determined in a study of beta chain features in type 1 diabetes. Study-wide results and caveats: Lower insertion and higher deletion counts appeared at VDJ junctions in type 1 diabetes patients.

The germline V gene has CDR1 SGHTA and CDR2 FQGNSA. The CDR3 length is 15 residues. V shed 3 bases and J shed 4 bases, with 12 bases lying between them. There are a few counts of this clone. Its antigen is undetermined. The isolated RNA, all of it, was reverse transcribed, so expressed TCRB transcripts were what got sequenced. Sequencing used immunoSEQ multiplex PCR; TCRdb keeps in-frame clones, though not all of them. The sample records roughly 350,000 clones, approximately 9.9% being singletons. The clonotype originates from a woman aged 30 to 39 in good health. This chain connects TRBV7-2 to TRBJ2-2; possible D gene TRBD1, 6 bases. Sequencing input: naive CD4+ T cells from blood. This CDR3 is CASSLVQGGTGELFF. The CDR3 coding sequence is TGTGCCAGCAGCTTGGTACAGGGTGGCACCGGGGAGCTGTTTTTT.